The 25 T cell receptor beta chains below come from one sample, sequenced in a study of T cells in Graves' hyperthyroidism and ophthalmopathy. Amplification of TCR beta CDR3 regions was performed using RNA transcripts as template. The HTBI primer set served for first-round RT-PCR of the TCR CDR3. TCRdb called the multiplex PCR reads again in MiXCR, with one record for every CDR3 protein. The repertoire includes more than 40,000 distinct CDR3 sequences, 45% to 50% of them detected once, and 32% sits in the top ten. Material: peripheral blood or thyroid tissue (not recorded which). Receptors were obtained from a woman aged 50 to 60 with Graves' hyperthyroidism.

The chain carries TRBV20-1 and TRBJ1-6, with a weak D call TRBD1 (5 bases). V was trimmed by 5 bases and J by 10 bases, leaving 18 bases between them. Germline CDR1 DFQATT, CDR2 SNEGSKA (reference sequence). This CDR3 contains 14 residues. The CDR3 region is CSAPVGVGGSPLHF. The CDR3 DNA reads TGCAGTGCTCCCGTGGGGGTAGGAGGATCACCCCTCCACTTT.

V is TRBV20-1 and J is TRBJ1-6, with 11 bases aligning to TRBD1. Unmatched junction bases numbered 0, after V lost 1 base and J lost 7 bases. Germline loops: CDR1 DFQATT, CDR2 SNEGSKA (reference sequence). The length of the CDR3 is 14 residues. The CDR3 DNA is TGCAGTGCTAGAGGGGACAGGGGGAATTCACCCCTCCACTTT. Translated: CSARGDRGNSPLHF.

The chain employs TRBV20-1 and TRBJ2-5; 12 bases map to TRBD2. Germline V gene data show CDR1 as DFQATT and CDR2 as SNEGSKA (reference sequence). V was pared by 6 bases and J by 1 base, with 3 bases of the junction left unmatched. There are 14 residues in the CDR3. The DNA of the CDR3 is TGCAGTGCCCAGACTAGCGGGGGCCAAGAGACCCAGTACTTC. It codes for CSAQTSGGQETQYF.

This clonotype has just a few counts. V and J are TRBV6-5 and TRBJ1-5; 8 bases map to TRBD1. After removal of 10 bases from V and 1 base from J, the junction contained 6 bases not matched to a gene. The CDR3 consists of 14 residues. CDR1 and CDR2 from the germline V gene are MNHEY and SVGAGI. The CDR3 DNA reads as TGTGCCACCCAGGGACAGGCCAGCAATCAGCCCCAGCATTTT. Translated: CATQGQASNQPQHF.

The chain combines TRBV7-3 with TRBJ2-7, with D perhaps TRBD1 or TRBD2 (5 bases each). Germline CDR1 SGHTA, CDR2 FQGTGA. The CDR3 is 13 amino acids. V lost 4 bases to trimming and J lost 3 bases, with 10 bases between them. Here the CDR3 reads CASSYGTNYEQYF. The CDR3, as DNA: TGTGCCAGCAGCTACGGGACGAACTACGAGCAGTACTTC.

Of note for this clonotype: The CDR3 does not end in the conserved phenylalanine or tryptophan, so this is likely a read error. The chain combines TRBV7-3 with TRBJ1-1; D may be TRBD1 (6 bases). Trimming stripped 5 bases from V and 3 bases from J, with 16 bases between. Germline loops: CDR1 SGHTA, CDR2 FQGTGA. The CDR3 is made up of 15 amino acids. In DNA, the CDR3 is TGTGCCAGCAGCCTTACAGGGACCAGGGACACTGAAGCTTTCCTT. Encoded protein: CASSLTGTRDTEAFL.

The chain recombines TRBV7-2 with TRBJ2-5; maybe TRBD2 (5 bases). V was cut by 4 bases and J by 4 bases, with 19 bases left in between. The CDR3 covers 16 residues. CDR1 and CDR2 from the germline V gene are SGHTA and FQGNSA. CDR3 in amino acids: CASSSPGGRVVETQYF. In DNA form, the CDR3 reads TGTGCCAGCAGCTCCCCCGGAGGAAGGGTGGTAGAGACCCAGTACTTC.

This clonotype was counted ten times or more. The chain joins TRBV20-1 to TRBJ1-2, with 9 bases aligning to TRBD1. Germline CDR1 and CDR2: DFQATT and SNEGSKA (reference sequence). The CDR3 runs to 16 residues. Germline trimming cut 6 bases from V and 8 bases from J; bases unmatched to any gene: 19. The CDR3 DNA is TGCAGTGCCACTCGTAGCTTTACAGGGGGCCAGAGAGGCTACACCTTC. Its translation: CSATRSFTGGQRGYTF.

This clonotype was seen many times. The V gene is TRBV20-1, the J gene TRBJ2-7, with D perhaps matching TRBD2 (6 bases). Germline V CDR1 and CDR2: DFQATT, SNEGSKA (reference sequence). V was clipped by 0 bases and J by 4 bases, with 19 bases between them. This CDR3 is 16 amino acids long. CDR3 coding DNA: TGCAGTGCTAGAGATCAACCGGACAAAAGCGGGTACGAGCAGTACTTC. It specifies CSARDQPDKSGYEQYF.

About this clonotype: Because the CDR3's place on the DNA is in doubt, the DNA is left out and the CDR3 is given as listed by TCRdb. The chain uses TRBV2 and TRBJ2-7; whether TRBD2, the table's D call, matches the DNA was not checked. Germline V gives CDR1 SNHLY, CDR2 FYNNEI. The CDR3 extends over 19 residues, inclusive of both ends. This chain's CDR3 is CASSFYICSARGWEHEQYF.

This clonotype turned up a few times. This chain links TRBV30 with TRBJ1-5; D is perhaps TRBD1 (5 bases). V was shortened by 0 bases and J by 0 bases, with 9 bases between the two germline ends. CDR3 size: 15 residues. The germline CDR1 and CDR2 sequences are GTSNPN and SVGIG (reference sequence). CDR3 in amino acids: CAWSVKGFSNQPQHF. Here the CDR3 DNA reads TGTGCCTGGAGTGTGAAGGGGTTTAGCAATCAGCCCCAGCATTTT.

This chain joins TRBV11-2 and TRBJ1-1; D is possibly TRBD1 (5 bases). CDR3 length: 13 amino acids. Germline CDR1 reads SGHAT; CDR2 reads FQNNGV. Between the trimmed V and J ends, which lost 11 bases and 2 bases, there was a span of 15 bases. The CDR3: CALPDQGNTEAFF. For the CDR3, the DNA is TGTGCCCTCCCTGATCAGGGAAACACTGAAGCTTTCTTT.

This clonotype occurred many times. The V and J genes are TRBV5-1 and TRBJ2-3; D perhaps matches TRBD1 (6 bases). Trimming removed 5 bases from V and 5 bases from J, with 15 bases in between. There are 14 residues in the CDR3. Germline V gene lookup returns CDR1 SGHRS and CDR2 YFSETQ. CDR3 region: CASRSQGSKDTQYF. The CDR3 DNA reads TGCGCCAGCAGGTCACAGGGTTCGAAAGATACGCAGTATTTT. The complete variable domain, with remaining parts taken from reference TRBV5-1 and TRBJ2-3, reads KAGVTQTPRYLIKTRGQQVTLSCSPISGHRSVSWYQQTPGQGLQFLFEYFSETQRNKGNFPGRFSGRQFSNSRSEMNVSTLELGDSALYLCASRSQGSKDTQYFGPGTRLTVL.

To note about this clonotype: No conserved phenylalanine or tryptophan is present at the end of the CDR3, so a read error is the likely explanation. The V gene is TRBV30, the J gene TRBJ1-2; D gene unclear. The CDR3 runs to 14 residues. Germline V gives CDR1 GTSNPN, CDR2 SVGIG (reference sequence). V was pared by 1 base and J by 0 bases, with 9 bases between. The CDR3 region is CAWSGVSANYGYTS. CDR3 DNA sequence: TGTGCCTGGAGTGGTGTCAGCGCTAACTATGGCTACACCTCC.

The table lists this clonotype with many counts. V gene TRBV10-3 combines with J gene TRBJ2-5; tentative D call: TRBD1 (5 bases). CDR1 is ENHRY and CDR2 is SYGVKD in the germline V gene. Trimming took 8 bases from V and 1 from J, leaving 14 bases between them. The CDR3 spans 14 residues. As DNA, the CDR3 is TGTGCCATCTCAGTTGGGGCCCTCCAAGAGACCCAGTACTTC. Amino acid sequence: CAISVGALQETQYF.

The CDR3 protein is CASSPRLAGVGEQYF. CDR3 DNA: TGTGCCAGCAGTCCCAGACTAGCGGGAGTAGGTGAGCAGTACTTC. The gene calls are TRBV7-9 and TRBJ2-7, with TRBD2 identical over 12 bases. Germline values: CDR1 SEHNR, CDR2 FQNEAQ (reference sequence). The CDR3 has 15 amino acids. The junction had 10 bases not matched to a gene; V was cut back by 6 bases and J by 7 bases.

In its sample, this clonotype was seen many times. This chain connects TRBV9 to TRBJ2-7; TRBD2 is a possible D gene (5 bases). Trimming took 4 bases from V and 3 from J, leaving 17 bases between them. The CDR3 consists of 15 residues. The germline gives CDR1 SGDLS, CDR2 YYNGEE. CDR3 region: CASSPSGVDFYEQYF. CDR3 DNA: TGTGCCAGCAGCCCCTCCGGGGTAGATTTCTACGAGCAGTACTTC.

The V and J genes are TRBV19 and TRBJ2-2; 16 positions match TRBD2. Germline trimming cut 1 base from V and 5 bases from J; bases unmatched to any gene: 4. This CDR3 spans 18 amino acids. CDR1 is LNHDA and CDR2 is SQIVND in the germline V gene (reference sequence). CDR3 nucleotide sequence: TGTGCCAGTAGTATAGGACCGGGACTAGCGGGAGGGACCGGGGAGCTGTTTTTT. Amino acids: CASSIGPGLAGGTGELFF.

J is TRBJ1-2 and V is TRBV6-5; 9 bases match TRBD1. V lost 2 bases and J lost 1; bases outside the gene matches: 5. From germline, CDR1 is MNHEY and CDR2 SVGAGI. The CDR3 consists of 16 residues. In DNA form, the CDR3 reads TGTGCCAGCAGTTACCGGGGGACAGGGATTAACTATGGCTACACCTTC. Encoded protein: CASSYRGTGINYGYTF.

The chain employs TRBV13 and TRBJ1-1; no clear D. The CDR3 has 14 amino acids. V dropped 6 bases and J dropped 4 bases, with 15 bases sitting between them. CDR1 and CDR2 from the germline V gene are PRHDT and FYEKMQ (reference sequence). CDR3 nucleotides: TGTGCCAGCAGTACAGAGAGAAAACTCACTGAAGCTTTCTTT. This gives the protein CASSTERKLTEAFF.

The V gene is TRBV10-3, the J gene TRBJ2-5; D assignment may be TRBD1 or TRBD2 (6 bases each). The germline V gene encodes CDR1 ENHRY and CDR2 SYGVKD. The CDR3 is made up of 12 amino acids. V shed 8 bases and J shed 2 bases, with 9 bases lying between them. Here the CDR3 reads CAIGGRQETQYF. In DNA, the CDR3 is TGTGCCATCGGGGGGCGGCAAGAGACCCAGTACTTC.

This clonotype was seen many times. A read error may account for a junction end that differs from germline. J is TRBJ1-2 and V is TRBV7-2; D uncertain. This CDR3 contains 15 residues. The germline gives CDR1 SGHTA, CDR2 FQGNSA. This chain's CDR3 is CASSLAAWSHYGSTF. The CDR3 nucleotides are TGTGCCAGCAGCTTAGCCGCGTGGAGCCACTATGGCTCCACCTTC.

V usage is TRBV7-2 and J usage is TRBJ1-5, with 7 bases lining up with TRBD1. This CDR3 is 21 amino acids long. Germline lookup yields CDR1 SGHTA and CDR2 FQGNSA. The V gene end was trimmed by 6 bases and the J gene end by 2 bases; junction bases not matched to a gene: 25. Here the CDR3 reads CASRPGTVNRGDIAGNQPQHF. CDR3 nucleotides: TGTGCCAGCAGACCCGGGACGGTTAACAGGGGAGATATAGCAGGCAATCAGCCCCAGCATTTT.

V is TRBV7-9 and J is TRBJ1-1; D possibly corresponds to TRBD1 (5 bases). Trimming took 5 bases from V and 5 from J, leaving 18 bases between them. CDR1 SEHNR and CDR2 FQNEAQ come from the germline V gene (reference sequence). This CDR3 is built from 15 residues. The DNA for the CDR3 is TGTGCCAGCAGCGGAGGGGTTCGGGGGTGGACTGAAGCTTTCTTT. Translated: CASSGGVRGWTEAFF. Using reference TRBV7-9 and TRBJ1-1 for the parts outside the CDR3, the full variable domain is DTGVSQNPRHKITKRGQNVTFRCDPISEHNRLYWYRQTLGQGPEFLTYFQNEAQLEKSRLLSDRFSAERPKGSFSTLEIQRTEQGDSAMYLCASSGGVRGWTEAFFGQGTRLTVV.

The chain recombines TRBV7-2 with TRBJ2-7; D uncertain. CDR1 is SGHTA and CDR2 is FQGNSA in the germline V gene. The CDR3 sequence is 12 residues long. V gave up 1 base and J gave up 6 bases, with 7 bases separating them. In nucleotides, the CDR3 is TGTGCCAGCAGCTTAGACTCGATCGAGCAGTACTTC. Amino acids: CASSLDSIEQYF.